This TCR beta chain was sequenced for a study of Graves' ophthalmopathy and Graves' hyperthyroidism. Study details: Sampling took place at initial diagnosis, with peripheral blood obtained before any treatment.

Worth noting for this clonotype: Its specificity is unknown.

V was pared by 3 bases and J by 1 base, with 10 bases between. The CDR3 runs 13 residues. Germline lookup yields CDR1 DFQATT and CDR2 SNEGSKA (reference sequence). Overall study results and limits: In blood appeared most of the expanded thyroid clonotypes whose frequency exceeded 0.001.

Using RNA transcripts, the TCR beta CDR3 regions were amplified. HTBI primers primed a first-round RT-PCR, and a second-round multiplex PCR followed. TCRdb fed the multiplex PCR reads into MiXCR, producing one record per CDR3 protein. The sample has 650,000 to 900,000 distinct CDR3 sequences, 40% seen once. This rearrangement joins TRBV20-1 to TRBJ2-7; D is ambiguous. Sequencing was done on a sample of peripheral blood. This clonotype was sampled from an adult man with Graves' ophthalmopathy. The CDR3: CSARTYKSYEQYF. CDR3 DNA: TGCAGTGCTAGGACTTATAAGTCCTACGAGCAGTACTTC.